Following are 17 T cell receptor beta chains from one sample sequenced in a study of response to subunit inactivated influenza vaccine (dated by TCRdb to between 2018 and 2020). Libraries were prepared through RT-PCR. The data were produced on an Illumina HiSeq 2500. The public reads were reprocessed in TCRdb via fastp at Q25 and MiXCR, keeping in-frame beta chains. When rows share a CDR3 protein, they turn into one entry using the most common DNA and genes. The sample data list 710,000 or so distinct CDR3 sequences, and around 16% of these were observed just once. 11% of the sample lies in the top ten. The specimen was PBMCs from blood, collected 11 to 12 days after vaccination. These receptors were taken from a man in his forties or fifties who received an inactivated influenza vaccine. Donor details come from another sample of the same person, matched by shared clones.

The table lists this clonotype with a few counts. The J gene is TRBJ2-2, the V gene TRBV7-2; no reliable D call. The CDR3 length is 14 residues. Trimming took off 5 bases at V and 2 bases at J, with 9 bases between the two ends. The germline CDR1 and CDR2 sequences are SGHTA and FQGNSA. CDR3 sequence: CASSVLINTGELFF. The CDR3 coding sequence is TGTGCCAGCAGCGTCTTAATAAACACCGGGGAGCTGTTTTTT.

This clonotype was seen more than once but under ten times. The rearrangement joins TRBV5-1 to TRBJ1-4; D gene uncertain. The CDR3 is 17 amino acids. Trimming removed 4 bases from V and 0 bases from J, with 16 bases in between. Germline-derived CDR1 and CDR2 are SGHRS and YFSETQ. As DNA, the CDR3 is TGCGCCAGCAGCACCGGACGGGGAGTTGCAACTAATGAAAAACTGTTTTTT. This gives the protein CASSTGRGVATNEKLFF.

CDR3 amino acids: CSASKTAGAGLGNIQYF. CDR3 nucleotide sequence: TGCAGTGCTAGTAAAACGGCGGGGGCCGGTTTGGGGAACATTCAGTACTTC. The rearrangement links TRBV20-1 to TRBJ2-4; D possibly corresponds to TRBD2 (7 bases). Per germline, CDR1 DFQATT and CDR2 SNEGSKA (reference sequence). Trimming stripped 3 bases from V and 7 bases from J, with 25 bases between. The length of the CDR3 is 17 residues.

The table lists this clonotype with a count of one. This chain connects TRBV19 to TRBJ1-1; D is possibly TRBD1 (5 bases). Trimming left V 3 bases short and J 3 bases short, with 11 bases between. Germline CDR1 LNHDA, CDR2 SQIVND (reference sequence). CDR3 size: 14 residues. CDR3 amino acids: CASSIGRGDTEAFF. The DNA of the CDR3 is TGTGCCAGTAGTATCGGCCGGGGCGACACTGAAGCTTTCTTT.

This clonotype showed up many times. The chain couples TRBV28 to TRBJ1-1, with 9 bases fitting TRBD1. With V trimmed by 9 bases and J by 3 bases, 2 bases remained unmatched. The germline V gene encodes CDR1 MDHEN and CDR2 SYDVKM. This CDR3 spans 12 amino acids. The CDR3, as DNA: TGTGCCAGTGGACAGGGGTACACTGAAGCTTTCTTT. This translates into CASGQGYTEAFF.

This clonotype has a count of ten or more. The chain couples TRBV4-1 to TRBJ2-3, with D perhaps TRBD1 (6 bases). This CDR3 is 14 amino acids long. V was cut by 4 bases and J by 3 bases, with 11 bases left in between. CDR1 is MGHRA and CDR2 is YSYEKL in the germline V gene. The CDR3 bases are TGCGCCAGCAGCCGCGTCAGGGGAACAGATACGCAGTATTTT. Amino acid sequence: CASSRVRGTDTQYF.

V and J are TRBV5-8 and TRBJ1-2; D is perhaps TRBD1 (5 bases). The V gene lost 4 bases and the J gene lost 4 bases, with 17 bases spanning the gap. CDR1 and CDR2 (germline): SGHTS, YDEGEE. This CDR3 spans 15 amino acids. CDR3 nucleotide sequence: TGTGCCAGCAGCCCAAGGGCAGGGTATGGCTATGGCTACACCTTC. Protein sequence: CASSPRAGYGYGYTF.

About this clonotype: Here the CDR3 omits its conserved ending phenylalanine or tryptophan, so a read error is the likely source. This chain links TRBV7-8 with TRBJ1-6, with TRBD1 matching over 9 bases. Per germline, CDR1 SGHVS and CDR2 FQNEAQ. The CDR3 is made up of 16 amino acids. The ends lost 4 bases at V and 7 bases at J; junction bases unmatched: 8. The CDR3 region is CASSSQTGGRNSPLHL. Written as DNA, the CDR3 is TGTGCCAGCAGCTCCCAGACAGGGGGGAGGAATTCACCCCTCCACCTT.

The chain uses TRBV14 and TRBJ2-7, with D possibly TRBD1 on 6 matching bases. CDR1 and CDR2 (germline): SGHDN, FVKESK. The CDR3 runs 13 residues. Trimming took 4 bases from V and 9 from J, leaving 16 bases between them. The CDR3 loop reads CASSRYREGGQYF. The CDR3 DNA follows: TGTGCCAGCAGCCGGTATAGAGAAGGGGGGCAGTACTTC.

This chain links TRBV2 with TRBJ2-5, with D maybe TRBD1 (5 bases). The germline gives CDR1 SNHLY, CDR2 FYNNEI. CDR3 length: 12 residues. Trimming removed 7 bases at V and 4 bases at J, with 10 bases between. DNA for the CDR3: TGTGCCAGCACCTCTAGGGGAGAGACCCAGTACTTC. Translation: CASTSRGETQYF.

The J gene is TRBJ1-2, the V gene TRBV24-1, with D hard to call. Germline V gene lookup returns CDR1 KGHDR and CDR2 SFDVKD. The CDR3 runs to 11 residues. The germline V and J ends were trimmed by 5 bases and 9 bases, with 9 bases remaining between them. CDR3 sequence: CATSVGNRYTF. As DNA, the CDR3 is TGTGCCACCAGTGTGGGAAATCGCTACACCTTC.

This clonotype was detected many times. The rearrangement uses TRBV12-3 or TRBV12-4 and TRBJ2-7, with 7 bases fitting TRBD2. V lost 4 bases and J lost 3; bases outside the gene matches: 6. The CDR3 sequence is 14 residues long. The CDR3 DNA is TGTGCCAGCAGTTGGTTGGGGGAGGGCTACGAGCAGTACTTC. It is translated as CASSWLGEGYEQYF.

This clonotype appeared a few times. The rearrangement uses TRBV3-1 and TRBJ2-2; D is uncertain. Trimming removed 5 bases at V and 1 base at J, with 14 bases between. CDR1 LGHDT and CDR2 YNNKEL come from the germline V gene (reference sequence). CDR3 size: 16 residues. The CDR3 spells CASSTRLVGNTGELFF. CDR3 coding DNA: TGTGCCAGCAGCACGAGGCTGGTAGGGAACACCGGGGAGCTGTTTTTT.

The V gene is TRBV6-1, the J gene TRBJ2-5; tentative D call: TRBD1 (5 bases). The CDR3 has 14 residues. V shed 6 bases and J shed 4 bases, with 15 bases lying between them. Germline-derived CDR1 and CDR2 are MNHNS and SASEGT. CDR3 nucleotide sequence: TGTGCCAGCAGCTCGCCTGTTGGGGCAGAGACCCAGTACTTC. This gives the protein CASSSPVGAETQYF.

This clonotype has more than one count but fewer than ten. The V and J genes are TRBV9 and TRBJ2-2; D is possibly TRBD1 or TRBD2 (6 bases each). Germline CDR1 reads SGDLS; CDR2 reads YYNGEE. V lost 1 base and J 7 bases, leaving 14 bases between the germline ends. This CDR3 region has 15 residues. CDR3 loop: CASSVIGGAGGELFF. CDR3 DNA sequence: TGTGCCAGCAGCGTAATCGGGGGCGCGGGCGGGGAGCTGTTTTTT.

This clonotype was counted between two and nine times. The chain employs TRBV6-5 and TRBJ2-1; TRBD1 matches 7 bases. This CDR3 spans 15 amino acids. Germline lookup yields CDR1 MNHEY and CDR2 SVGAGI. The ends lost 1 base at V and 6 bases at J; junction bases unmatched: 6. The CDR3 DNA is TGTGCCAGCAGTTACTATGGACAGGTGGCCAATGAGCAGTTCTTC. This encodes CASSYYGQVANEQFF.

The chain uses TRBV11-2 and TRBJ2-3; 9 bases line up with TRBD2. In germline, CDR1 is SGHAT, CDR2 FQNNGV. The V segment lost 1 base and the J segment 2 bases; nucleotides outside the gene matches: 7. The CDR3 contains 17 residues. Here the CDR3 reads CASSLARGLASTDTQYF. CDR3 DNA sequence: TGTGCCAGCAGCTTAGCCCGGGGACTAGCTTCCACAGATACGCAGTATTTT.